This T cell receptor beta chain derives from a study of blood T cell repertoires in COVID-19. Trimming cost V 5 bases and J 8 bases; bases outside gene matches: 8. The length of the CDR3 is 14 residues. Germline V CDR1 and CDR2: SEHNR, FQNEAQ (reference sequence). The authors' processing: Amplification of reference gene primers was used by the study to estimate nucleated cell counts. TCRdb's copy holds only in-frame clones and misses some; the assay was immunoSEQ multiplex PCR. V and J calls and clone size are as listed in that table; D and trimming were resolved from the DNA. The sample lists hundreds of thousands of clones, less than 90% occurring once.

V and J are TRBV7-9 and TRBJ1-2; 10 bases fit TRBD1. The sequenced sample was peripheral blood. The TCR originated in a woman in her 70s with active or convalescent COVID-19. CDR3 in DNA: TGTGCCAGCAGCCACCTGACAGGGGGCATCGGCTACACCTTC. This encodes CASSHLTGGIGYTF.